These 24 T cell receptor beta chains came from one sample sequenced in a study of blood T cell repertoires in COVID-19. Data came from immunoSEQ multiplex PCR; TCRdb stores just in-frame clones and leaves some out. The table shows 150,000 or so clones, with approximately 80% occurring only once. The specimen was PBMCs or T cells enriched from blood (not recorded which). Source of these receptors: a man aged 40-49 years who had recovered from COVID-19.

This clone was picked up a small number of times. The V gene is TRBV2, the J gene TRBJ2-7; D is possibly TRBD2 (5 bases). Per the germline V gene, CDR1 is SNHLY and CDR2 is FYNNEI. V lost 3 bases to trimming and J lost 5 bases, with 11 bases between them. The CDR3 runs to 13 residues. CDR3 in DNA: TGTGCCAGCAGTGAGGAAAGAGCGGACGAGCAGTACGTC. Translating it yields CASSEERADEQYV.

The CDR3 DNA sequence: TGTGCCAGCAACCCGGAGGGAGAGACCCAGTACTTC. Its protein product is CASNPEGETQYF. The chain joins TRBV7-9 to TRBJ2-5; maybe TRBD2 (6 bases). The V end lost 7 bases, the J end lost 4 bases, and 10 bases lay between the germline ends. Germline CDR1 and CDR2: SEHNR and FQNEAQ (reference sequence). The CDR3 has 12 residues.

The J gene is TRBJ2-2, the V gene TRBV3-1 (or the pseudogene TRBV3-2); maybe TRBD1 (6 bases). The V end lost 5 bases, the J end lost 6 bases, and 10 bases lay between the germline ends. The germline gives CDR1 LGHDT, CDR2 YNNKEL (reference sequence). The CDR3 spans 13 residues. The CDR3 sequence: CASSRGTPGELFF. CDR3 sequence (DNA): TGTGCCAGCAGCAGGGGGACACCCGGGGAGCTGTTTTTT.

The genes are TRBV3-1 (or the pseudogene TRBV3-2) and TRBJ2-3, with D perhaps TRBD1 (6 bases). Germline values: CDR1 LGHDT, CDR2 YNNKEL (reference sequence). The CDR3 totals 14 residues. Trimming took off 0 bases at V and 7 bases at J, with 11 bases between the two ends. Here the CDR3 reads CASSQDPDRNTQYF. DNA for the CDR3: TGTGCCAGCAGCCAAGACCCGGACAGAAATACGCAGTATTTT.

The chain joins TRBV15 to TRBJ1-1; a weak D match, TRBD1 (5 bases). The germline V gene encodes CDR1 LNHNV and CDR2 YYDKDF (reference sequence). CDR3 length: 15 residues. V lost 2 bases and J lost 4, with 14 bases in between. CDR3 nucleotide sequence: TGTGCCACCAGCAGACAGGACACCCCCATCACTGAAGCTTTCTTT. The encoded protein is CATSRQDTPITEAFF.

The chain has TRBV29-1 and TRBJ2-5, with 12 bases identical to TRBD2. This CDR3 spans 14 amino acids. Trimming cost V 5 bases and J 10 bases; bases outside gene matches: 11. Germline V gene sequence: CDR1 SQVTM, CDR2 ANQGSEA. For the CDR3, the DNA is TGCAGCGTTTGGCTAGCGGGGGGGCGGGAGGACCAGTACTTC. Encoded protein: CSVWLAGGREDQYF. Full variable domain (missing parts from reference TRBV29-1 and TRBJ2-5): SAVISQKPSRDICQRGTSLTIQCQVDSQVTMMFWYRQQPGQSLTLIATANQGSEATYESGFVIDKFPISRPNLTFSTLTVSNMSPEDSSIYLCSVWLAGGREDQYFGPGTRLLVL.

CDR3 protein: CASSSLIKQGSASGNTIYF. CDR3 sequence (DNA): TGTGCCAGCAGCTCCCTCATTAAACAGGGTTCGGCCTCTGGAAACACCATATATTTT. The rearrangement joins TRBV7-9 to TRBJ1-3, with D perhaps TRBD1 (6 bases). This CDR3 contains 19 residues. The V and J ends lost 4 bases and 0 bases respectively, with 22 bases between them. CDR1 is SEHNR and CDR2 is FQNEAQ in the germline V gene (reference sequence).

CDR3 in amino acids: CASSAGQGAADTQYF. CDR3 nucleotide sequence: TGTGCCAGCAGCGCCGGACAGGGGGCGGCAGATACGCAGTATTTT. V is TRBV9 and J is TRBJ2-3; 11 positions match TRBD1. Losses at the gene ends were 3 bases for V and 4 bases for J; bases not matched to a gene: 4. The germline CDR1 and CDR2 sequences are SGDLS and YYNGEE. The CDR3 covers 15 residues.

The genes are TRBV24-1 and TRBJ2-5; 11 bases align to TRBD2. Germline V gives CDR1 KGHDR, CDR2 SFDVKD. V dropped 0 bases and J dropped 1; count of bases not matched to a gene: 6. The CDR3 runs to 18 residues. CDR3 protein: CATSDLVPSGGTQETQYF. CDR3 nucleotides: TGTGCCACCAGTGATTTGGTGCCTAGCGGGGGGACCCAAGAGACCCAGTACTTC.

The gene calls are TRBV7-6 and TRBJ1-1; D is unresolved. This CDR3 is built from 13 residues. The V and J ends lost 0 bases and 7 bases respectively, with 9 bases between them. Germline V lookup: CDR1 SGHVS, CDR2 FNYEAQ. DNA of the CDR3: TGTGCCAGCAGCTTAGCGAACTCCGGTGAAGCTTTCTTT. Its protein is CASSLANSGEAFF.

V is TRBV11-3 and J is TRBJ2-2; unclear D gene. The germline gives CDR1 SGHNT, CDR2 YENEEA. The CDR3 is 13 residues long. The V and J ends lost 4 bases and 4 bases respectively, with 7 bases between them. CDR3 sequence reads: CASSSRSTGELFF. The CDR3 nucleotides are TGTGCCAGCAGCTCCCGCAGCACCGGGGAGCTGTTTTTT. The complete variable domain, with remaining parts taken from reference TRBV11-3 and TRBJ2-2, reads EAGVVQSPRYKIIEKKQPVAFWCNPISGHNTLYWYLQNLGQGPELLIRYENEEAVDDSQLPKDRFSAERLKGVDSTLKIQPAELGDSAVYLCASSSRSTGELFFGEGSRLTVL.

The rearrangement links TRBV7-9 to TRBJ2-7; tentatively, D is TRBD2 (6 bases). The V end lost 5 bases, the J end lost 6 bases, and 11 bases lay between the germline ends. The CDR3 length is 12 residues. Looked up from germline, CDR1 is SEHNR and CDR2 is FQNEAQ (reference sequence). CDR3 nucleotides: TGTGCCAGCAGCCCGGGACTGACCGAGCAGTACTTC. Its protein is CASSPGLTEQYF.

The genes are TRBV7-6 and TRBJ2-4; D may be TRBD1 (5 bases). Trimming removed 5 bases at V and 3 bases at J, with 14 bases between. Germline assignment: CDR1 SGHVS and CDR2 FNYEAQ. This CDR3 has 15 amino acids. Here the CDR3 reads CASSPYPRGKNIQYF. CDR3 nucleotides: TGTGCCAGCAGCCCCTACCCAAGGGGCAAAAACATTCAGTACTTC.

This chain links TRBV5-6 with TRBJ2-1; 8 bases are shared with TRBD2. The length of the CDR3 is 14 residues. The germline CDR1 and CDR2 sequences are SGHDT and YYEEEE. With V trimmed by 6 bases and J by 5 bases, 7 bases remained unmatched. This chain's CDR3 is CASTAGGPNNEQFF. The CDR3 DNA reads as TGTGCCAGCACCGCGGGGGGCCCTAACAATGAGCAGTTCTTC.

The chain uses TRBV24-1 and TRBJ1-1; 8 nucleotides match TRBD1. The CDR3 has 15 residues. J was trimmed by 1 base and V by 4 bases; bases with no gene match: 4. Germline-derived CDR1 and CDR2 are KGHDR and SFDVKD. The CDR3 DNA sequence: TGTGCCACCAGTGAGGCGGGACAGGCGAACACTGAAGCTTTCTTT. This codes for CATSEAGQANTEAFF.

The chain has TRBV7-4 and TRBJ1-5; the D is unclear. With 0 bases removed from V and 2 bases from J, the gap between germline ends came to 23 bases. Germline CDR1 and CDR2: SGHVT and SQSDAQ. The CDR3 contains 20 residues. This CDR3 reads CASSLAAINRYREGNQPQHF. The CDR3 DNA reads as TGTGCCAGCAGCTTAGCTGCCATCAACCGTTATAGGGAGGGCAATCAGCCCCAGCATTTT.

The chain couples TRBV6-6 to TRBJ1-5; 9 positions agree with TRBD1. V was pared by 5 bases and J by 5 bases, with 13 bases of the junction left unmatched. Per germline, CDR1 MNHNY and CDR2 SVGAGI (reference sequence). The CDR3 extends over 17 amino acids. CDR3 sequence (DNA): TGTGCCAGCAGTCACCCGAGGGGGACAGGGAGGTATCAGCCCCAGCATTTT. This encodes CASSHPRGTGRYQPQHF.

The chain couples TRBV19 to TRBJ1-1, with no clear D. CDR3 length equals 16 residues. Germline V gives CDR1 LNHDA, CDR2 SQIVND (reference sequence). Trimming took 3 bases from V and 1 from J, leaving 15 bases between them. CDR3 region: CASSIEGSRWNTEAFF. CDR3 DNA: TGTGCCAGTAGTATCGAGGGCAGCCGATGGAACACTGAAGCTTTCTTT.

The V call is TRBV5-1, the J call TRBJ2-3; 7 bases map to TRBD1. V trimming: 4 bases; J trimming: 1 base; junction bases outside the gene matches: 6. CDR1 is SGHRS, CDR2 YFSETQ, per germline. The CDR3 has 15 residues. Written as DNA, the CDR3 is TGCGCCAGCAGCCGAGGACAGGAGGGCACAGATACGCAGTATTTT. Translated, it gives CASSRGQEGTDTQYF.

The rearrangement uses TRBV10-3 and TRBJ2-7; 9 nucleotides line up with TRBD2. J lost 1 base, V lost 3 bases, and 4 bases had no gene match. This CDR3 contains 15 residues. Germline-derived CDR1 and CDR2 are ENHRY and SYGVKD. Here the CDR3 reads CAISENAGGSYEQYV. CDR3 DNA sequence: TGTGCCATCAGTGAAAATGCGGGGGGGTCCTACGAGCAGTACGTC.

V usage is TRBV5-1 and J usage is TRBJ2-7, with D possibly TRBD1 on 6 matching bases. V shed 4 bases and J shed 2 bases, with 16 bases lying between them. The germline V gene has CDR1 SGHRS and CDR2 YFSETQ. The CDR3 covers 15 residues. In nucleotides, the CDR3 is TGCGCCAGCAGCCCCGGGCCGACAGGTCCCTACGAGCAGTACGTC. Its protein product is CASSPGPTGPYEQYV.

The chain uses TRBV19 and TRBJ1-6; 9 nucleotides line up with TRBD1. The CDR3 covers 13 residues. The V segment lost 6 bases and the J segment 9 bases; nucleotides outside the gene matches: 3. Per germline, CDR1 LNHDA and CDR2 SQIVND (reference sequence). Written as DNA, the CDR3 is TGTGCCAGTAGGACAGGGGGGGTTTCACCCCTCCACTTT. This codes for CASRTGGVSPLHF. The entire variable domain, with the rest obtained from reference TRBV19 and TRBJ1-6, is as follows: DGGITQSPKYLFRKEGQNVTLSCEQNLNHDAMYWYRQDPGQGLRLIYYSQIVNDFQKGDIAEGYSVSREKKESFPLTVTSAQKNPTAFYLCASRTGGVSPLHFGNGTRLTVT.

The chain employs TRBV24-1 and TRBJ2-3; D possibly corresponds to TRBD1 (6 bases). V lost 6 bases and J 1 base, leaving 13 bases between the germline ends. Germline V gives CDR1 KGHDR, CDR2 SFDVKD. This CDR3 spans 15 amino acids. CDR3 loop: CATSKGVGGTDTQYF. The CDR3 DNA sequence: TGTGCCACCAGTAAGGGGGTTGGGGGCACAGATACGCAGTATTTT.

This chain joins TRBV2 and TRBJ2-6; 10 nucleotides line up with TRBD1. Trimming removed 6 bases from V and 1 base from J; junction bases left unmatched: 12. CDR3 length equals 19 residues. Germline assignment: CDR1 SNHLY and CDR2 FYNNEI. The CDR3: CASRGTGAGRTSGANVLTF. The CDR3 nucleotides are TGTGCCAGCAGGGGGACAGGGGCAGGTCGAACTTCTGGGGCCAACGTCCTGACTTTC. Full variable domain (outside the CDR3, taken from reference TRBV2 and TRBJ2-6): EPEVTQTPSHQVTQMGQEVILRCVPISNHLYFYWYRQILGQKVEFLVSFYNNEISEKSEIFDDQFSVERPDGSNFTLKIRSTKLEDSAMYFCASRGTGAGRTSGANVLTFGAGSRLTVL.